This T cell receptor (beta chain) was sequenced in a study of monozygotic twins with inflammatory bowel disease (dated by TCRdb to about 2019). Describing the broader study: In total, around 28 monozygotic twin pairs made up the full study: 19 Danish pairs, all IBD-discordant, plus nine German pairs, of which four were IBD-concordant and five were IBD-discordant. The search for disease-associated traits relied mainly on comparing IBD patients with their genetically identical healthy co-twins within discordant pairs. Each individual had, on average, about 151 000 unique TCRalpha sequences and 181 000 unique TCRbeta sequences available for analysis.

The paper's findings and limits, for the study overall: IBD patients had lower TCRbeta repertoire diversity, measured by the inverse Simpson index, than their healthy co-twins. Fewer clonotypes were shared with other individuals by IBD patients than by healthy twins, most markedly in patients showing signs of disease activity. The analysis was unable to tell apart different T cell subtypes. Concordant and discordant twins showed no difference in repertoire similarity, possibly because of limited statistical power. Because patients received different immunosuppressive treatments, the repertoires may have picked up extra background noise and variability between individuals. The results gave no support for a single strong signal or clonotype linked to IBD.

From each donor, an approximately 2.5 ml peripheral blood sample was collected into PAXgene tubes and stored at -80 degrees C. Total RNA was isolated from whole blood with the PAXgene blood miRNA kit on an automated QIAcube, without T cell sorting. Peripheral blood from monozygotic twin pairs concordant or discordant for inflammatory bowel disease was subjected to deep TCRalpha and TCRbeta repertoire profiling with unique molecular barcoding. Smoking habits were recorded for all twin pairs, with individuals classified as current, former or never smokers. Receptor amplification or capture employed 5' RACE. Each TCR library was prepared from around 3,400 ng of total RNA. For each sample, cDNA synthesis with SMARTScribe reverse transcriptase was split into eight separate reactions. During cDNA synthesis, template switching was used to introduce unique molecular identifiers that contained a 6-nucleotide sample barcode. Amplification of TCRalpha and TCRbeta cDNA involved two nested PCRs of 16 and 9 cycles, and each PCR was followed by bead purification. Before amplification, cDNA was treated with uracil DNA-glycosylase and purified using the QIAquick PCR purification kit. In the second PCR, Illumina TruSeq-compatible adapters and sample-specific barcodes were added. TapeStation and Qubit were used to check library quality and concentration, and 5 to 6.5 ng of each library went into the pool. Sequencing of pooled libraries was carried out on an Illumina HiSeq2500 single-index Rapid Run using 2 x 100 bp reads and custom sequencing primers. For the original study's pipeline: MiGEC version 1.2.6 was used for UMI-based consensus assembly to correct PCR and sequencing errors. MiXCR version 2.1.1 was used to carry out V(D)J alignment, clonotype assembly and CDR3 extraction. To normalise gene usage, clonotype sharing and MAIT/NKT TCR abundance, the top 1000, 10 000 and 20 000 clonotypes in each sample were analysed. After downsampling to 27 000 UMIs, diversity was calculated as the inverse Simpson index using the vegan R package. Paired Mann-Whitney U tests were applied to discordant twin pairs, with Benjamini-Hochberg correction for multiple testing. Based on TCRdb reprocessing of the reads, there is one entry per CDR3 protein sequence, and DNA is missing. TCRdb's processing, not the study's, gives the V and J calls here. For this sample, the table gives over 110,000 distinct CDR3 sequences. Less than 3% of the sample is held by the ten biggest clonotypes.

The germline V gene supplies CDR1 SGHTA and CDR2 FQGNSA. There are 12 amino acids in the CDR3, from cysteine to phenylalanine inclusive. No DNA is listed. Comment on this clonotype: What antigen it recognizes has not been identified.

Sequenced input: blood. The receptor comes from a human donor with ulcerative colitis or Crohn's disease, or a healthy co-twin of an affected twin (not recorded which). The chain was built from TRBV7-2 and TRBJ2-2. The CDR3 has the sequence CASSRTPGELFF.